Shown below are 22 T cell receptor beta chains from a single sample sequenced in a study of metastatic and nonmetastatic thyroid tumors (dated by TCRdb to about 2020). No patient had received any treatment before thyroid surgery. The library relied on PCR. For sequencing, an Illumina HiSeq 4000 was employed. TCRdb itself trimmed the public reads at Q25 with fastp, ran MiXCR and retained productive beta chains. The sample table contains just over 20,000 clones; only one count was recorded for more than 10% of them. 5.5% to 7.5% of the sample rests with the top ten. Source material: blood. The receptors were gathered from a male donor with papillary thyroid cancer or a benign thyroid nodule (not recorded which). Some clones in this sample may be carry-over from other donors' samples.

This clone has ten or more counts. A much larger clone is a single base away; this may be a read error. This sample includes further DNA sequences coding for the same CDR3. The rearrangement uses TRBV28 and TRBJ1-3, with unresolved D. Looked up from germline, CDR1 is MDHEN and CDR2 is SYDVKM. This CDR3 has 16 residues. Trimming took 8 bases from V and 4 from J, leaving 21 bases between them. CDR3 sequence reads: CASSTFRARIGNTIYF. CDR3 nucleotide sequence: TGTGCCAGCTCTACTTTCCGGGCCCGGATCGGAAACACCATATATTTT. The full variable domain, with the rest looked up from reference TRBV28 and TRBJ1-3, is DVKVTQSSRYLVKRTGEKVFLECVQDMDHENMFWYRQDPGLGLRLIYFSYDVKMKEKGDIPEGYSVSREKKERFSLILESASTNQTSMYLCASSTFRARIGNTIYFGEGSWLTVV.

This clone came up a few times. The CDR3: CSARPTSGRHYNEQFF. In DNA form, the CDR3 reads TGCAGTGCTAGACCGACTAGCGGGAGGCATTACAATGAGCAGTTCTTC. The V and J genes are TRBV20-1 and TRBJ2-1, with 13 bases matching TRBD2. Germline-derived CDR1 and CDR2 are DFQATT and SNEGSKA (reference sequence). Trimming took 2 bases from V and 4 from J; bases not matched to a gene: 5. This CDR3 has 16 amino acids.

V gene TRBV5-1 combines with J gene TRBJ2-2; D might be TRBD1 or TRBD2, each matching 6 bases. CDR1 is SGHRS, CDR2 YFSETQ, per germline. The CDR3 totals 16 residues. V gave up 0 bases and J gave up 5 bases, with 14 bases separating them. The CDR3 nucleotides read TGCGCCAGCAGCTTGGTGGTTGGGGGGCGTACCGGGGAGCTGTTTTTT. Residues: CASSLVVGGRTGELFF.

The table lists this clone with a few counts. This chain connects TRBV24-1 to TRBJ1-2, with a possible D match to TRBD1 (6 bases). Trimming took 5 bases from V and 4 from J, leaving 13 bases between them. The CDR3 is 14 amino acids. The V gene's germline CDR1 is KGHDR and CDR2 SFDVKD. The DNA for the CDR3 is TGTGCCACCAGTGCAGGGGATTGGGGCTATGGCTACACCTTC. This sequence encodes CATSAGDWGYGYTF.

Regarding this clone: This CDR3 is also generated by other DNA sequences in the sample. The rearrangement uses TRBV6-1 and TRBJ2-7; D gene uncertain. The germline gives CDR1 MNHNS, CDR2 SASEGT. V shed 0 bases and J shed 4 bases, with 4 bases lying between them. The CDR3 consists of 12 residues. The CDR3 nucleotides read TGTGCCAGCAGTGAAGCCGGTTACGAGCAGTACTTC. This codes for CASSEAGYEQYF.

In its sample, this clone was seen many times. This chain joins TRBV12-3 or TRBV12-4 and TRBJ2-7, with unresolved D. V was shortened by 0 bases and J by 3 bases, with 6 bases between the two germline ends. This CDR3 comprises 13 residues. The CDR3 DNA reads TGTGCCAGCAGTTTAGCGGCCAGCTACGAGCAGTACTTC. Its translation: CASSLAASYEQYF.

This clone occurred many times. The chain links TRBV5-4 to TRBJ2-7; either TRBD1 or TRBD2 may fit D (6 bases each). Per the germline V gene, CDR1 is SGHNT and CDR2 is YYREEE (reference sequence). CDR3 size: 16 residues. Trimming removed 0 bases from V and 2 bases from J, with 15 bases in between. DNA of the CDR3: TGTGCCAGCAGCTTGGGGCCGGGGGCCCGGACCTACGAGCAGTACTTC. It codes for CASSLGPGARTYEQYF.

The chain joins TRBV11-1 to TRBJ1-1; D not certain. With 6 bases removed from V and 2 bases from J, the gap between germline ends came to 16 bases. Germline V gene sequence: CDR1 SGHAT, CDR2 FQDESV (reference sequence). CDR3 length equals 15 residues. The CDR3 bases are TGTGCCAGCAGGGTTCAAGGTGCCCCCAACACTGAAGCTTTCTTT. It yields the protein CASRVQGAPNTEAFF.

This clone was seen at least ten times. This chain uses TRBV3-1 with TRBJ2-5; 8 nucleotides match TRBD2. After removal of 1 base from V and 1 base from J, the junction contained 2 bases not matched to a gene. Germline V gene sequence: CDR1 LGHDT, CDR2 YNNKEL (reference sequence). The CDR3 runs 15 residues. CDR3 in DNA: TGTGCCAGCAGCCAAGCGGGAGGGCCCCAAGAGACCCAGTACTTC. Its protein product is CASSQAGGPQETQYF.

This clone was detected many times. The CDR3: CASSLVADEQYF. For the CDR3, the DNA is TGTGCCAGCAGCTTAGTGGCGGACGAGCAGTACTTC. The chain has TRBV7-2 and TRBJ2-7; no firm D call. V shed 1 base and J shed 5 bases, with 6 bases lying between them. The CDR3 has 12 amino acids. Germline V gene data show CDR1 as SGHTA and CDR2 as FQGNSA.

This clone was seen at least ten times. The J gene is TRBJ2-6, the V gene TRBV20-1, with 9 bases that match TRBD1. Germline V gives CDR1 DFQATT, CDR2 SNEGSKA (reference sequence). The CDR3 totals 16 residues. Trimming took 1 base from V and 2 from J; bases not matched to a gene: 3. As DNA, the CDR3 is TGCAGTGCTAGAGCGGGACAGGGAACTGGGGCCAACGTCCTGACTTTC. This gives the protein CSARAGQGTGANVLTF.

This clone showed up just a few times. V usage is TRBV2 and J usage is TRBJ1-2; 8 bases are shared with TRBD1. Germline V lookup: CDR1 SNHLY, CDR2 FYNNEI. Germline trimming cut 10 bases from V and 5 bases from J; bases unmatched to any gene: 3. CDR3 size: 11 residues. The CDR3 DNA sequence: TGTGCCAACCGGGACAGGTATGGCTACACCTTC. It translates to CANRDRYGYTF.

This clone was detected ten times or more. The V call is TRBV6-6, the J call TRBJ2-2; no clear D gene. Trimming left V 0 bases short and J 7 bases short, with 6 bases between. Germline V gene data show CDR1 as MNHNY and CDR2 as SVGAGI (reference sequence). This CDR3 contains 13 residues. CDR3 sequence reads: CASSYSEIGELFF. CDR3 nucleotide sequence: TGTGCCAGCAGTTACTCAGAAATCGGGGAGCTGTTTTTT.

This clone was seen a single time. V usage is TRBV5-1 and J usage is TRBJ1-2, with TRBD1 matching 7 bases. The CDR3 is 13 residues long. The ends lost 6 bases at V and 3 bases at J; junction bases unmatched: 5. Germline V gene data show CDR1 as SGHRS and CDR2 as YFSETQ. The CDR3 here is CASIPRGHYGYTF. As DNA, the CDR3 is TGCGCCAGCATTCCGAGGGGGCACTATGGCTACACCTTC.

This clone was detected ten times or more. V is TRBV27 and J is TRBJ2-3, with 9 positions matching TRBD2. The CDR3 extends over 16 amino acids. CDR1 and CDR2 from the germline V gene are MNHEY and SMNVEV (reference sequence). The V gene end was trimmed by 5 bases and the J gene end by 0 bases; junction bases not matched to a gene: 6. The CDR3 sequence is CASSTRTSASTDTQYF. The CDR3 coding sequence is TGTGCCAGCAGTACACGGACTAGCGCTAGCACAGATACGCAGTATTTT.

In this sample, this clone turned up many times. V is TRBV7-2 and J is TRBJ2-7; 7 nucleotides agree with TRBD1. Germline-derived CDR1 and CDR2 are SGHTA and FQGNSA. CDR3 length: 15 residues. Trimming at V came to 5 bases and at J to 3 bases, leaving 10 bases not matched to a gene. The CDR3: CASSLTWDRGYEQYF. For the CDR3, the DNA is TGTGCCAGCAGCCTCACTTGGGACAGAGGCTACGAGCAGTACTTC.

CDR3 bases: TGTGCCAGCAGTTCTCGGACAGGGCTGGTGAGCTACACCTTC. Residues: CASSSRTGLVSYTF. The gene calls are TRBV6-5 and TRBJ1-2, with 8 bases identical to TRBD1. Germline trimming cut 4 bases from V and 9 bases from J; bases unmatched to any gene: 10. CDR1 MNHEY and CDR2 SVGAGI come from the germline V gene. This CDR3 is 14 amino acids long.

On this clone itself: This could be a read error, since a much larger clone is one nucleotide away. The J gene is TRBJ1-5, the V gene TRBV9; no clear D gene. The V gene's germline CDR1 is SGDLS and CDR2 YYNGEE. CDR3 size: 13 residues. V was cut by 0 bases and J by 9 bases, with 10 bases left in between. The CDR3 DNA reads TGTGCCAGCAGCGTAGACGGAACTCGGCCCCAGCATTTT. Translation gives CASSVDGTRPQHF.

This clone has a single count. This may be a read error, as it is one base from a much larger clone. The same CDR3 arises from other DNA sequences in this sample as well. This chain links TRBV18 with TRBJ2-1, with 7 positions matching TRBD1. The CDR3 is 15 residues long. The V gene's germline CDR1 is KGHSH and CDR2 LQKENI. CDR3 sequence reads: CASSPGGQRSDEQFF. As DNA, the CDR3 is TGTGCTAGCTCACCAGGGGGACAGCGGTCGGATGAGCAGTTCTTC. Complete variable domain (other parts from reference TRBV18 and TRBJ2-1): NAGVMQNPRHLVRRRGQEARLRCSPMKGHSHVYWYRQLPEEGLKFMVYLQKENIIDESGMPKERFSAEFPKEGPSILRIQQVVRGDSAAYFCASSPGGQRSDEQFFGPGTRLTVL.

This clone was picked up many times. This chain uses TRBV20-1 with TRBJ1-1; D gene uncertain. The CDR3 spans 15 residues. Germline CDR1 and CDR2: DFQATT and SNEGSKA (reference sequence). Trimming left V 0 bases short and J 4 bases short, with 15 bases between. The CDR3 DNA sequence: TGCAGTGCTAGAGATCTCGGCGAGGTGGGCACTGAAGCTTTCTTT. Amino acid sequence: CSARDLGEVGTEAFF.

This clone was seen at least ten times. This chain uses TRBV15 with TRBJ1-1; D is uncertain. Germline CDR1 LNHNV, CDR2 YYDKDF (reference sequence). Deletions cut 4 bases from V and 0 bases from J, with 12 bases between. CDR3 length: 15 residues. This chain's CDR3 is CATSIELGVNTEAFF. The CDR3 DNA reads TGTGCCACCAGCATAGAACTTGGGGTGAACACTGAAGCTTTCTTT.

This clone has a count of ten or more. This chain joins TRBV13 and TRBJ2-7; 8 bases line up with TRBD2. The V and J ends lost 3 bases and 3 bases, in that order; junction bases with no gene match: 7. Germline V CDR1 and CDR2: PRHDT, FYEKMQ (reference sequence). This CDR3 has 15 residues. Written as DNA, the CDR3 is TGTGCCAGCAGCTTCGGGACTAGTGGGGGCTACGAGCAGTACTTC. Protein product: CASSFGTSGGYEQYF.